Below are 21 T cell receptor beta chains sequenced from a single sample in a study of T cell changes during pregnancy in multiple sclerosis. The data were produced by immunoSEQ multiplex PCR, yet TCRdb's version contains in-frame clones alone and is incomplete. The sample carries 14,000 or so clones, 85% to 95% recorded once. The sample in question was peripheral blood, obtained in the second trimester of pregnancy. These receptors came from a female donor in good health, enrolled as a control in a pregnancy study.

This rearrangement joins TRBV6-1 to TRBJ1-1, with D perhaps TRBD1 (5 bases). The length of the CDR3 is 14 residues. The germline V and J ends were trimmed by 3 bases and 7 bases, with 15 bases remaining between them. The germline V gene has CDR1 MNHNS and CDR2 SASEGT. CDR3 in DNA: TGTGCCAGCAGTGAGGGTAATAGGAGGGGTGAAGCTTTCTTT. Protein: CASSEGNRRGEAFF.

This clone was recorded only once. This chain connects TRBV29-1 to TRBJ2-1; 9 bases are shared with TRBD2. Germline CDR1 reads SQVTM; CDR2 reads ANQGSEA. V lost 3 bases and J lost 0; bases outside the gene matches: 3. This CDR3 has 15 residues. CDR3 nucleotide sequence: TGCAGCGTTGAGGGTAGCGGGAGCTCCTACAATGAGCAGTTCTTC. Its protein product is CSVEGSGSSYNEQFF.

The chain employs TRBV5-1 and TRBJ1-1; 7 bases fit TRBD1. This CDR3 has 17 amino acids. Trimming removed 0 bases from V and 7 bases from J; junction bases left unmatched: 15. Germline CDR1 reads SGHRS; CDR2 reads YFSETQ. The CDR3 loop is CASSLAFRAGGWDEAFF. The CDR3 region has the DNA TGCGCCAGCAGCTTGGCTTTCCGGGCAGGGGGGTGGGATGAAGCTTTCTTT.

The chain employs TRBV28 and TRBJ1-5; 7 bases agree with TRBD1. The CDR3 totals 14 residues. CDR1 is MDHEN, CDR2 SYDVKM, per germline. After removal of 2 bases from V and 2 bases from J, the junction contained 0 bases not matched to a gene. CDR3 bases: TGTGCCAGCAGTTTAGGGACAGGCAATCAGCCCCAGCATTTT. This translates into CASSLGTGNQPQHF. The variable domain in full, with the rest retrieved from reference TRBV28 and TRBJ1-5, is DVKVTQSSRYLVKRTGEKVFLECVQDMDHENMFWYRQDPGLGLRLIYFSYDVKMKEKGDIPEGYSVSREKKERFSLILESASTNQTSMYLCASSLGTGNQPQHFGDGTRLSIL.

The sample holds one count of this clone. The rearrangement uses TRBV2 and TRBJ2-7; unclear D gene. This CDR3 contains 11 residues. Germline V CDR1 and CDR2: SNHLY, FYNNEI. V lost 6 bases and J 4 bases, leaving 7 bases between the germline ends. Here the CDR3 reads CASSPHYEQYF. The CDR3 DNA is TGTGCCAGCAGCCCACATTACGAGCAGTACTTC. Supplemented by reference TRBV2 and TRBJ2-7, the full variable domain reads EPEVTQTPSHQVTQMGQEVILRCVPISNHLYFYWYRQILGQKVEFLVSFYNNEISEKSEIFDDQFSVERPDGSNFTLKIRSTKLEDSAMYFCASSPHYEQYFGPGTRLTVT.

V usage is TRBV6-6 and J usage is TRBJ2-2, with D uncertain. Germline V gene sequence: CDR1 MNHNY, CDR2 SVGAGI (reference sequence). V shed 4 bases and J shed 6 bases, with 15 bases lying between them. The CDR3 is 15 amino acids. The CDR3 bases are TGTGCCAGCAGTTCCCAGCCTAGTATTGCCGGGGAGCTGTTTTTT. Translating it yields CASSSQPSIAGELFF.

With respect to this clone: Within the sample, other DNA sequences also encode this same CDR3. The rearrangement links TRBV6-4 to TRBJ2-2; the D is unclear. Germline CDR1 is MRHNA and CDR2 is SNTAGT. The CDR3 is made up of 13 amino acids. Trimming took off 0 bases at V and 5 bases at J, with 4 bases between the two ends. CDR3 sequence (DNA): TGTGCCAGCAGTGACTCAGCGACCGGGGAGCTGTTTTTT. Amino acid sequence: CASSDSATGELFF.

This clone was observed a few times. The chain has TRBV14 and TRBJ1-1, with D possibly TRBD1 on 5 matching bases. The CDR3 has 16 amino acids. Germline V gene lookup returns CDR1 SGHDN and CDR2 FVKESK. Trimming removed 0 bases at V and 4 bases at J, with 15 bases between. The CDR3: CASSQDWWQGGTEAFF. The CDR3 DNA follows: TGTGCCAGCAGCCAAGATTGGTGGCAGGGAGGCACTGAAGCTTTCTTT. Full variable domain (missing parts from reference TRBV14 and TRBJ1-1): EAGVTQFPSHSVIEKGQTVTLRCDPISGHDNLYWYRRVMGKEIKFLLHFVKESKQDESGMPNNRFLAERTGGTYSTLKVQPAELEDSGVYFCASSQDWWQGGTEAFFGQGTRLTVV.

This clone was recorded only once. The rearrangement uses TRBV21-1 and TRBJ2-7; the DNA was not used to check the table's D call, TRBD2. TRBV21-1 is shown as a pseudogene. This CDR3 contains 17 residues. CDR3 DNA: TGTGCCAGCAGCAAAGCCCCCGCTCGGGGTGAAGGTTACGAGCAGTACTTC. It yields the protein CASSKAPARGEGYEQYF.

This chain joins TRBV29-1 and TRBJ2-1, with TRBD2 matching over 11 bases. The CDR3 totals 13 residues. In germline, CDR1 is SQVTM, CDR2 ANQGSEA. Germline trimming cut 8 bases from V and 4 bases from J; bases unmatched to any gene: 4. The CDR3 nucleotides read TGCAGCACTCTAGCGGGGGGTTACAATGAGCAGTTCTTC. Translating gives CSTLAGGYNEQFF.

The chain recombines TRBV7-2 with TRBJ1-5; 7 positions agree with TRBD1. This CDR3 contains 16 residues. CDR1 and CDR2 from the germline V gene are SGHTA and FQGNSA. Trimming at V came to 1 base and at J to 7 bases, leaving 10 bases not matched to a gene. DNA for the CDR3: TGTGCCAGCAGCTTAGGAGGAGACAGGGATGAGCAGCCCCAGCATTTT. Its protein is CASSLGGDRDEQPQHF.

This chain joins TRBV19 and TRBJ1-2, with TRBD1 matching over 8 bases. The ends lost 4 bases at V and 4 bases at J; junction bases unmatched: 2. Germline V gives CDR1 LNHDA, CDR2 SQIVND (reference sequence). The CDR3 has 13 amino acids. The DNA for the CDR3 is TGTGCCAGTAGTACCGGACAGGGCTATGGCTACACCTTC. It specifies CASSTGQGYGYTF.

The chain has TRBV7-8 and TRBJ2-7; 8 bases line up with TRBD1. Looked up from germline, CDR1 is SGHVS and CDR2 is FQNEAQ. The CDR3 runs 15 residues. J lost 6 bases, V lost 3 bases, and 10 bases had no gene match. Here the CDR3 reads CASSLGRQGMSEQYF. DNA of the CDR3: TGTGCCAGCAGCTTGGGAAGACAGGGGATGAGCGAGCAGTACTTC.

The chain uses TRBV7-2 and TRBJ2-3, with 9 bases lining up with TRBD1. Germline V gene lookup returns CDR1 SGHTA and CDR2 FQGNSA. The CDR3 is made up of 15 amino acids. V shed 0 bases, J shed 7 bases, and the junction held 5 bases outside the gene matches. CDR3 bases: TGTGCCAGCAGCTTAGCAGGGACAGGGTGGTATACGCAGTATTTT. Translated: CASSLAGTGWYTQYF.

This clone was seen once. This rearrangement joins TRBV4-3 to TRBJ1-2; TRBD1 is a possible D gene (6 bases). V lost 1 base and J 4 bases, leaving 16 bases between the germline ends. Germline V lookup: CDR1 LGHNA, CDR2 YSLEER. The CDR3 consists of 16 residues. Written as DNA, the CDR3 is TGCGCCAGCAGCCAAGGTTCAGGGGCGCGGGCCTATGGCTACACCTTC. It translates to CASSQGSGARAYGYTF.

This clone was counted a single time. The chain joins TRBV6-5 to TRBJ2-7; D remains ambiguous. The germline V gene encodes CDR1 MNHEY and CDR2 SVGAGI. This CDR3 has 12 amino acids. V lost 6 bases and J lost 0, with 6 bases in between. DNA of the CDR3: TGTGCCAGCAGGGCAGGCTCCTACGAGCAGTACTTC. This gives the protein CASRAGSYEQYF.

The chain recombines TRBV5-1 with TRBJ1-1; D not resolved. Germline loops: CDR1 SGHRS, CDR2 YFSETQ. Trimming pared 1 base from V and 7 bases from J, leaving 11 bases between. The CDR3 loop spans 13 amino acids. The CDR3 sequence is CASSLPGLSEAFF. DNA for the CDR3: TGCGCCAGCAGCTTGCCCGGACTCAGTGAAGCTTTCTTT.

CDR3 amino acids: CASSLAQGYEQYF. The CDR3 DNA sequence: TGTGCCAGCAGTTTGGCTCAGGGCTACGAGCAGTACTTC. The J gene is TRBJ2-7, the V gene TRBV27; weak D call: TRBD1 (5 bases). There are 13 residues in the CDR3. V gave up 3 bases and J gave up 3 bases, with 9 bases separating them. CDR1 MNHEY and CDR2 SMNVEV come from the germline V gene (reference sequence).

The gene calls are TRBV7-8 and TRBJ1-4; perhaps TRBD1 as D (6 bases). The germline V gene encodes CDR1 SGHVS and CDR2 FQNEAQ. The CDR3 spans 14 residues. The V and J ends lost 5 bases and 4 bases respectively, with 11 bases between them. CDR3 sequence: CASSQTGFNEKLFF. The CDR3 DNA follows: TGTGCCAGCAGCCAGACAGGCTTTAATGAAAAACTGTTTTTT.

The chain joins TRBV6-5 to TRBJ2-7; TRBD2 matches at 11 bases. This CDR3 comprises 15 residues. Trimming cost V 6 bases and J 0 bases; bases outside gene matches: 4. Germline CDR1 and CDR2: MNHEY and SVGAGI. CDR3 residues: CASRDLAGGSYEQYF. In DNA, the CDR3 is TGTGCCAGCAGGGACCTAGCGGGAGGCTCCTACGAGCAGTACTTC.

The count of this clone is one. The chain links TRBV29-1 to TRBJ1-1, with a weak D call TRBD1 (5 bases). CDR1 and CDR2 from the germline V gene are SQVTM and ANQGSEA. The CDR3 is 13 amino acids. V was shortened by 4 bases and J by 5 bases, with 14 bases between the two germline ends. CDR3 sequence (DNA): TGCAGCGTTGTACTCAGGGATCCGACTGAAGCTTTCTTT. Residues: CSVVLRDPTEAFF. The full variable domain, rest sourced from reference TRBV29-1 and TRBJ1-1, is SAVISQKPSRDICQRGTSLTIQCQVDSQVTMMFWYRQQPGQSLTLIATANQGSEATYESGFVIDKFPISRPNLTFSTLTVSNMSPEDSSIYLCSVVLRDPTEAFFGQGTRLTVV.